The T cell receptor beta chain described here comes from a study of neurological immune-mediated disorders. In germline, CDR1 is SGHTA, CDR2 FQGTGA. Trimming cost V 2 bases and J 9 bases, with 11 bases left between them. This CDR3 contains 13 residues. 5'RACE with 10-nucleotide random UMIs generated the cDNA. Each CDR3 protein gets one entry after TCRdb re-called the 5' RACE reads with MiXCR. The repertoire has 65,000 to 85,000 distinct CDR3 sequences, 3.2% of them found once; the top ten carry about 5%. Note on this clonotype: Its antigen is not known.

The study's findings and limits: The repertoires of 18 of 34 multiple sclerosis patients fell into one related-CDR3 cluster (a possible signature) under phylogenetic grouping.

Sequences were obtained from PBMCs. The chain combines TRBV7-3 with TRBJ1-3; no definite D call. The TCR was taken from a woman aged 50 to 65 with multiple sclerosis. The CDR3 region is CASSLGPPGTIYF. The CDR3 bases are TGTGCCAGCAGCTTAGGCCCGCCGGGCACCATATATTTT.